Given below is one T cell receptor (beta chain) in context. This record belongs to a study of shared T cell receptors in the human thymus. The CDR3 is made up of 13 amino acids. V was cut by 2 bases and J by 7 bases, with 9 bases left in between. CDR1 is ENHRY, CDR2 SYGVKD, per germline. TCRdb's copy holds only in-frame clones and misses some; the assay was immunoSEQ multiplex PCR. The sample contains about 380,000 clones, roughly 94% of which appear only once. The specimen was thymocytes. The chain has TRBV10-3 and TRBJ2-1, with D unresolved. This receptor was taken from a human donor. The CDR3 sequence: CAISEEVENEQFF. For the CDR3, the DNA is TGTGCCATCAGTGAGGAGGTTGAGAATGAGCAGTTCTTC.